A selection of T cell receptor beta chains follows, all from one sample in a study of cytomegalovirus exposure and HLA in healthy donors. The repertoire was sequenced with immunoSEQ multiplex PCR; TCRdb's copy has only in-frame clones and lacks some. This sample carries about 160,000 clones, about two thirds of them seen once, and the ten largest clones take approximately 1.6%. Sequenced: PBMCs. These receptor sequences come from a woman under 30 in good health and CMV-seronegative. CDR3s include the opening cysteine and the closing phenylalanine or tryptophan. A D gene is named only where the DNA matches it firmly. Clone sizes are given selectively: once, few, many, or a class where the clone is expanded.

TRBV4-1	TRBJ1-6	NA	NA	TGCGCCAGCAGCCAAGAACTTAACTCCTATAATTCACCCCTCCACTTT	CASSQELNSYNSPLHF
TRBV7-8	TRBJ2-7	few	NA	TGTGCCAGCAGCTTAGTACCGGGGGCCTACGAGCAGTACTTC	CASSLVPGAYEQYF
TRBV6-5	TRBJ1-5	NA	TRBD1	TGTGCCAGCAGTGCACAACAGGGGGGAGGTCAGCCCCAGCATTTT	CASSAQQGGGQPQHF
TRBV5-6	TRBJ2-1	few	TRBD1	TGTGCCAGCAGCTCGGCCGGGACAGGCTACAATGAGCAGTTCTTC	CASSSAGTGYNEQFF
TRBV6-5	TRBJ2-3	NA	NA	TGTGCCAGCAGTTACTCAGGAGGGGCAGATACGCAGTATTTT	CASSYSGGADTQYF
TRBV2	TRBJ2-5	NA	TRBD2	TGTGCCAGCAGTGGATTACCGACTAGCGGGGAAACGGACTTC	CASSGLPTSGETDF
TRBV4-2	TRBJ2-1	NA	TRBD2	TGTGCCAGCAGCCCAGCGGGGGCGTCCTACAATGAGCAGTTCTTC	CASSPAGASYNEQFF
TRBV27	TRBJ2-7	NA	NA	TGTGCCAGCAGTTTGGGACAAGGCCTCTACGAGCAGTACTTC	CASSLGQGLYEQYF
TRBV4-3	TRBJ1-2	NA	NA	TGCGCCAGCAGCCAAGATCAATGGGGCGGCTATGGCTACACCTTC	CASSQDQWGGYGYTF
TRBV2	TRBJ1-1	few	TRBD1	TGTGCCAGCAGTGAGACAGGGGGGGAAGCTTTCTTT	CASSETGGEAFF
TRBV7-9	TRBJ2-2	few	TRBD2	TGTGCCAGCAGCACGTATAGCGGGAGCCCCGGGGAGCTGTTTTTT	CASSTYSGSPGELFF
TRBV28	TRBJ2-1	NA	TRBD2	TGTGCCAGCAGCTCCGGACTAGCGGGACCCACCTACAATGAGCAGTTCTTC	CASSSGLAGPTYNEQFF
TRBV5-8	TRBJ1-1	NA	NA	TGTGCCAGCAGCTTTGGGAGGGGCCAAGCTTTCTTT	CASSFGRGQAFF
TRBV9	TRBJ2-1	NA	NA	TGTGCCAGCAGCGTAGCTCGGGGTGAGCAGTTCTTC	CASSVARGEQFF
TRBV4-1	TRBJ2-1	NA	NA	TGCGCCAGCAGCCAAGACTGGTCAGGGAGGTCTTCTAATGAGCAGTTCTTC	CASSQDWSGRSSNEQFF
TRBV7-2	TRBJ1-1	NA	NA	TGTGCCAGCAGCTGGGACAAGGCAACTGAAGCTTTCTTT	CASSWDKATEAFF
TRBV27	TRBJ1-6	few	NA	TGTGCCAGCACCGAATTCGGGGGGGTCTATAATTCACCCCTCCACTTT	CASTEFGGVYNSPLHF
TRBV29-1	TRBJ2-7	few	TRBD2	TGCAGCGCCCTAGCGGGGGGGCTCTACGAGCAGTACTTC	CSALAGGLYEQYF
TRBV29-1	TRBJ1-1	NA	NA	TGCAGCCTCACTCGGGATACTGAAGCTTTCTTT	CSLTRDTEAFF
TRBV12-5	TRBJ1-1	NA	TRBD1	TGTGCTAGTGGTTTACTTCCCGGGACAGCGAACACTGAAGCTTTCTTT	CASGLLPGTANTEAFF
TRBV6-6	TRBJ1-2	NA	NA	TGTGCCAGCAGTTTCGAGGACAGCGATCCCTATGGCTACACCTTC	CASSFEDSDPYGYTF
TRBV5-4	TRBJ2-2	few	NA	TGTGCCAGCAGCTTGAGCACAGGGCCCGGGGAGCTGTTTTTT	CASSLSTGPGELFF
TRBV6-6	TRBJ2-1	NA	NA	TGTGCCAGCAGTTACACTGGAGGAAATGAGCAGTTCTTC	CASSYTGGNEQFF